One and the same sample provided the 19 T cell receptor beta chains below, sequenced in a study of identical twins. MiXCR, applied by TCRdb to the 5' RACE reads, yields one record per CDR3 protein. The sample yields around 240,000 distinct CDR3 sequences, 10% to 13% seen once. Sequencing used memory T cells sorted from blood. Source of these receptors: a man aged 45-65 years in good health.

This clonotype was recorded many times. The J gene is TRBJ1-3, the V gene TRBV7-2; maybe TRBD1 (6 bases). Per the germline V gene, CDR1 is SGHTA and CDR2 is FQGNSA. The CDR3 loop spans 16 amino acids. V lost 5 bases to trimming and J lost 2 bases, with 16 bases between them. The DNA for the CDR3 is TGTGCCAGCAGCATTAATCAGGGGTACCCTGGAAACACCATATATTTT. The encoded protein is CASSINQGYPGNTIYF.

This chain connects TRBV7-2 to TRBJ2-3; TRBD2 matches at 12 bases. J lost 0 bases, V lost 5 bases, and 6 bases had no gene match. Germline loops: CDR1 SGHTA, CDR2 FQGNSA. This CDR3 spans 17 amino acids. The CDR3: CASSPSGGGYSTDTQYF. The CDR3 region has the DNA TGTGCCAGCAGCCCTAGCGGGGGGGGGTATAGCACAGATACGCAGTATTTT. Together with reference TRBV7-2 and TRBJ2-3, the CDR3 gives the full variable domain: GAGVSQSPSNKVTEKGKDVELRCDPISGHTALYWYRQSLGQGLEFLIYFQGNSAPDKSGLPSDRFSAERTGGSVSTLTIQRTQQEDSAVYLCASSPSGGGYSTDTQYFGPGTRLTVL.

Points on this clonotype: A much larger clone differs from this one at a single base, so this may be a read error. The rearrangement joins TRBV27 to TRBJ1-2; unclear D gene. The CDR3 contains 13 residues. V was pared by 10 bases and J by 2 bases, with 14 bases between. CDR1 is MNHEY, CDR2 SMNVEV, per germline (reference sequence). CDR3 bases: TGTGCCAACGACAAAATCACCAACTATGGCTACACCTTC. Protein sequence: CANDKITNYGYTF.

Comment on this clonotype: A much larger clonotype is one base distant, so this may be a read error. The rearrangement uses TRBV27 and TRBJ2-7; D tentatively reads TRBD1 or TRBD2 (7 bases each). Trimming removed 6 bases from V and 5 bases from J, with 20 bases in between. CDR1 MNHEY and CDR2 SMNVEV come from the germline V gene (reference sequence). The CDR3 contains 15 residues. The CDR3 is CASSLQRGGGHEQYF. CDR3 sequence (DNA): TGTGCCAGCAGCCTGCAGAGGGGAGGGGGCCACGAGCAGTACTTC.

This clonotype was seen many times. The chain recombines TRBV11-2 with TRBJ1-5; D is ambiguous. Germline CDR1 and CDR2: SGHAT and FQNNGV. V was trimmed by 0 bases and J by 7 bases, leaving 7 bases between them. This CDR3 is built from 13 residues. CDR3 bases: TGTGCCAGCAGCTTAGATCCCCTCCAGCCCCAGCATTTT. Its protein is CASSLDPLQPQHF.

At least ten counts were recorded for this clonotype. This chain links TRBV24-1 with TRBJ2-1; the match to TRBD1 covers 7 bases. Germline V gene lookup returns CDR1 KGHDR and CDR2 SFDVKD. Losses at the gene ends were 9 bases for V and 2 bases for J; bases not matched to a gene: 9. This CDR3 has 15 amino acids. The CDR3 loop is CATAKTGSPYNEQFF. The CDR3 DNA reads TGTGCCACCGCGAAGACAGGGAGTCCCTACAATGAGCAGTTCTTC.

This clonotype was detected ten times or more. The J gene is TRBJ2-2, the V gene TRBV6-2 or TRBV6-3, with unresolved D. V was clipped by 5 bases and J by 3 bases, with 10 bases between them. CDR3 length equals 14 residues. Germline loops: CDR1 MNHEY, CDR2 SVGEGT. CDR3 in amino acids: CASSSYSYTGELFF. DNA of the CDR3: TGTGCCAGCAGTAGCTACAGTTACACCGGGGAGCTGTTTTTT.

The chain combines TRBV2 with TRBJ2-5; 8 nucleotides line up with TRBD2. This CDR3 comprises 13 residues. The germline V gene has CDR1 SNHLY and CDR2 FYNNEI. Trimming took 6 bases from V and 5 from J; bases not matched to a gene: 5. The CDR3 spells CASSGTSVETQYF. CDR3 DNA: TGTGCCAGCAGCGGGACTAGTGTCGAGACCCAGTACTTC.

This clonotype was observed a few times. Here the CDR3 reads CASSLQPTGPYEQYF. The DNA for the CDR3 is TGCGCCAGCAGCTTGCAACCCACAGGGCCCTACGAGCAGTACTTC. The V gene is TRBV5-1, the J gene TRBJ2-7; D may be TRBD1 (6 bases). Germline V gene lookup returns CDR1 SGHRS and CDR2 YFSETQ. Trimming stripped 1 base from V and 2 bases from J, with 13 bases between. The CDR3 totals 15 residues.

This chain joins TRBV20-1 and TRBJ2-6, with D possibly called TRBD1 or TRBD2 (5 bases each). The CDR3 totals 15 residues. The V and J ends lost 0 bases and 2 bases respectively, with 8 bases between them. Germline V CDR1 and CDR2: DFQATT, SNEGSKA (reference sequence). The CDR3 region is CSAREGETGANVLTF. DNA for the CDR3: TGCAGTGCTAGAGAAGGGGAGACTGGGGCCAACGTCCTGACTTTC.

In this sample, this clonotype turned up many times. CDR3 sequence reads: CASSLGRINQPQHF. The CDR3 nucleotides are TGTGCCAGCAGTTTAGGCCGGATCAATCAGCCCCAGCATTTT. V is TRBV12-3 or TRBV12-4 and J is TRBJ1-5, with no clear D. Trimming cost V 1 base and J 3 bases, with 7 bases left between them. This CDR3 has 14 amino acids.

V and J are TRBV4-3 and TRBJ2-2; 12 bases match TRBD2. Germline V gene data show CDR1 as LGHNA and CDR2 as YSLEER. The CDR3 extends over 18 amino acids. J lost 5 bases, V lost 0 bases, and 7 bases had no gene match. CDR3: CASSQDPSGGAGTGELFF. In nucleotides, the CDR3 is TGCGCCAGCAGCCAAGACCCTAGCGGGGGGGCCGGAACCGGGGAGCTGTTTTTT.

The chain uses TRBV7-9 and TRBJ2-7; D is ambiguous. Germline CDR1 and CDR2: SEHNR and FQNEAQ (reference sequence). This CDR3 is 17 amino acids long. V dropped 2 bases and J dropped 5 bases, with 22 bases sitting between them. Here the CDR3 DNA reads TGTGCCAGCAGCTTAATCGGGTTGGGTGAACAGCTCAACGAGCAGTACTTC. Residues: CASSLIGLGEQLNEQYF. The entire variable domain, with the rest obtained from reference TRBV7-9 and TRBJ2-7, is as follows: DTGVSQNPRHKITKRGQNVTFRCDPISEHNRLYWYRQTLGQGPEFLTYFQNEAQLEKSRLLSDRFSAERPKGSFSTLEIQRTEQGDSAMYLCASSLIGLGEQLNEQYFGPGTRLTVT.

This clonotype was picked up many times. The chain combines TRBV4-2 with TRBJ2-1, with 7 positions matching TRBD1. This CDR3 is 17 amino acids long. The ends lost 3 bases at V and 1 base at J; junction bases unmatched: 9. CDR1 and CDR2 from the germline V gene are LGHNA and YNFKEQ. CDR3 in amino acids: CASSQVRQGVSYNEQFF. In nucleotides, the CDR3 is TGTGCCAGCAGCCAGGTCAGGCAGGGGGTTTCCTACAATGAGCAGTTCTTC.

This clonotype has a count of ten or more. The chain combines TRBV3-1 with TRBJ2-1, with TRBD2 matching over 8 bases. The length of the CDR3 is 18 residues. CDR1 and CDR2 (germline): LGHDT, YNNKEL (reference sequence). V shed 1 base and J 0 bases; nucleotides not matched to a gene: 8. The CDR3 DNA follows: TGTGCCAGCAGCCAAGGGCTGCGGGGGGCCTACTCCTACAATGAGCAGTTCTTC. Protein: CASSQGLRGAYSYNEQFF.

The table lists this clonotype with many counts. The chain links TRBV20-1 to TRBJ1-2; 7 bases line up with TRBD1. The germline CDR1 and CDR2 sequences are DFQATT and SNEGSKA (reference sequence). The CDR3 runs to 18 residues. V lost 1 base, J lost 1 base, and 15 bases stayed unmatched. CDR3 loop: CSARGGRDSTFFNYGYTF. The CDR3 region has the DNA TGCAGTGCTAGAGGCGGCCGGGACAGCACTTTCTTTAACTATGGCTACACCTTC.

By its share, this clonotype is medium-sized. This CDR3 reads CASSQDSHFRRSGVTDTQYF. The CDR3 nucleotides are TGTGCCAGCAGCCAAGATTCCCATTTTCGCCGGAGCGGGGTCACAGATACGCAGTATTTT. The rearrangement links TRBV3-1 to TRBJ2-3; 7 bases line up with TRBD2. The germline CDR1 and CDR2 sequences are LGHDT and YNNKEL (reference sequence). The CDR3 runs to 20 residues. V lost 0 bases to trimming and J lost 2 bases; unmatched junction nucleotides: 17.

CDR3 nucleotides: TGTGCCAGCAGTTACTCGTTACCTAGCGGGGGTTACGAGCAGTACTTC. Translation gives CASSYSLPSGGYEQYF. J is TRBJ2-7 and V is TRBV6-2 or TRBV6-3; 10 bases agree with TRBD2. The CDR3 runs 16 residues. With 0 bases clipped from V and 4 bases from J, the junction kept 6 bases outside the gene matches. Germline CDR1 MNHEY, CDR2 SVGEGT.

This clonotype was recorded at least ten times. V gene TRBV4-3 combines with J gene TRBJ2-1; TRBD2 agrees at 7 bases. The J segment lost 7 bases and the V segment lost 4 bases, leaving 10 bases of the junction unmatched. The CDR3 has 15 amino acids. In germline, CDR1 is LGHNA, CDR2 YSLEER. CDR3 sequence: CASSPRGGDGNEQFF. The DNA of the CDR3 is TGCGCCAGCAGCCCGCGGGGAGGGGATGGAAATGAGCAGTTCTTC.